This T cell receptor (beta chain) was recorded in a study of blood T cell repertoires in COVID-19 (dated by TCRdb to 2020 to 2021). In the study overall: Samples from collaborators originated in the United States, Italy and Spain and spanned both the acute and convalescent phases of COVID-19. The samples were drawn from two sources: the first 160 participants of the ongoing ImmuneRACE study, and 1,254 subjects contributed by 6 global collaborators. HLA class I and class II types, where available, came from metadata supplied by the sample provider rather than from assay-based typing. Sample metadata almost always included a de-identified subject ID, COVID-19 status, age in years and sex. The material from the prospective study consisted of cDNA or gDNA derived from T cells, B-cell-depleted T cells, or PBMCs. The repertoires were released in a freely available public database intended as a resource for research on the immune response to SARS-CoV-2. Subjects who had been exposed to COVID-19, were actively infected with it, or had recovered from it provided the deeply sampled blood TCRbeta repertoires that made up the dataset. The paper's findings and limits, for the study overall: The quantity of clinical and demographic metadata differed by source and by participant and was supplied without curation.

Remarks on this clone: Its cognate antigen has yet to be identified. Base qualities are not at hand, and no much larger clone is one base apart.

The immunoSEQ Assay, a bias-controlled multiplex PCR, was used to amplify TCRbeta CDR3 regions from genomic DNA. The authors' pipeline ran thus. Nucleated cell counts per sample were estimated from amplification of reference gene primers within the assay. To quantify the absolute abundance of each unique TCRbeta CDR3 rearrangement, sequence reads were collapsed and filtered. For each sample, productive Simpson clonality was calculated as the square root of Simpson's diversity index over productive rearrangements. Held by TCRdb, this immuneACCESS table contains in-frame sequences only and omits some clones. Under half of the omission traces to an unresolved V gene where checked; the cause of the rest is unknown. For V, J and clone size, that table is used; D and trimming come from the DNA. A total of 200,000 to 250,000 clones appear in this sample, approximately 78% of them only once. Around 8% of the sample rests with the top ten.

Based on the germline V gene (reference sequence), the CDR1 and CDR2 sequences are LGHDT and YNNKEL. The trim is 1 base for V and 5 bases for J, with a gap of 8 bases between the germline ends. The cysteine opens and the phenylalanine closes a CDR3 of 13 amino acids. CDR3 DNA is the only sequence kept; it has 39 bases, read in frame from the first base. In Seattle, one collaborating source enrolled patients while the infection was active and tracked those patients longitudinally over the course of disease. The collaborating institutions used their own protocols to collect whole blood in K2EDTA tubes. For TCRbeta analysis, collaborators shipped samples as frozen whole blood, isolated PBMCs, or DNA extracted from either of those sample types.

The rearrangement combines TRBV3-1 (or the pseudogene TRBV3-2) with TRBJ1-1; TRBD1 is possibly the D segment (5 matching bases). The sample was peripheral blood. This clonotype was obtained from a woman older than 75 with COVID-19, enrolled during active disease. The CDR3 protein is CASSQVKGTEAFF. The sequenced DNA: TGTGCCAGCAGCCAAGTAAAGGGGACTGAAGCTTTCTTT.